This T cell receptor (beta chain) is from a study of CD8+CD57+ T cells in acquired aplastic anemia. The wider study: Sorted CD4+ and CD8+ cell DNA averaged approximately 3 ug. Study-level results: About 30 shared CD8+ CDR3s appeared highly expressed within patients' immunodominant clones. Significant differences in CD8+ Simpson's diversity were not observed between patients and controls.

Germline V lookup: CDR1 SGHRS, CDR2 YFSETQ. CDR3 length equals 16 residues. With 4 bases clipped from V and 0 bases from J, the junction kept 3 bases outside the gene matches. An expansion of CD8+CD57+ cells by flow cytometry had been shown in patients chosen for sequencing. Severe acquired aplastic anemia was present in all patients. For this clonotype: Its antigen is unknown.

Genomic DNA provided the template from which TCR beta VDJ and CDR3 profiles were obtained. TCRdb recomputed calls from the reads with MiXCR, one row per CDR3 protein. The data contain about 190,000 distinct CDR3 sequences, approximately 50% of them singletons. This chain connects TRBV5-1 to TRBJ2-1; 11 positions match TRBD2. This clonotype was obtained from a human donor with aplastic anemia. The sample comprised sorted CD4+, CD8+, or CD8+CD57+ T cells (not recorded which) from PBMCs. The CDR3 spells CASSVGLAASYNEQFF. DNA of the CDR3: TGCGCCAGCAGCGTGGGACTAGCGGCCTCCTACAATGAGCAGTTCTTC. Filled out from reference TRBV5-1 and TRBJ2-1, the complete variable domain reads KAGVTQTPRYLIKTRGQQVTLSCSPISGHRSVSWYQQTPGQGLQFLFEYFSETQRNKGNFPGRFSGRQFSNSRSEMNVSTLELGDSALYLCASSVGLAASYNEQFFGPGTRLTVL.